This T cell receptor (beta chain) appears in the sequencing data of a study of T cells in Graves' hyperthyroidism and ophthalmopathy. Findings and caveats of the study: Peripheral blood also featured most of the thyroid clonotypes expanded above 0.001.

In this sample, this clonotype turned up many times. Antigen unknown. The junction differs from germline at one of its ends, possibly a read error. CDR3 size: 15 residues. Germline CDR1 and CDR2: ENHRY and SYGVKD. Ophthalmopathy in the patients scored at least 3 on Clinical Activity Score and at least 4 on NOSPECS grade, lasting under 3 months. Each diagnosis was grounded in clinical symptoms, serum thyroxine and TRAb, thyroid ultrasound, and orbital computed tomography. It was RNA transcripts that yielded the amplified TCR beta CDR3 regions. TCR CDR3 underwent first-round RT-PCR with the HTBI primer set. TCRdb recomputed calls from the multiplex PCR reads with MiXCR, one row per CDR3 protein. The table has 600,000 or so distinct CDR3 sequences, approximately 14% seen once.

This sequence originates from a woman under 30 with Graves' ophthalmopathy. Sequenced: blood. The gene calls are TRBV10-3 and TRBJ1-2; 8 bases align to TRBD1. CDR3: CAISESQGEKSGYTF. CDR3 nucleotides: TGTGCCATCAGCGAGTCACAGGGGGAGAAGTCGGGCTACACCTTC.